This entry lists 21 T cell receptor beta chains sequenced from one sample in a study of shared clonotypes between healthy human individuals. This table comes from immunoSEQ multiplex PCR, and its TCRdb copy is limited to in-frame clones, with some not included. The sample consists of some 2,000,000 clones, approximately 94% of them appearing once. The sample taken for sequencing was naive CD4+ T cells sorted from blood. The subset here: CD45RA+ positively selected. Receptor source: a man between 18 and 29 years old in good health.

This rearrangement joins TRBV29-1 to TRBJ1-3; tentative D call: TRBD1 (5 bases). The CDR3 length is 15 residues. V was clipped by 0 bases and J by 4 bases, with 13 bases between them. Germline V CDR1 and CDR2: SQVTM, ANQGSEA. In DNA, the CDR3 is TGCAGCGTTGAAGAGGTCCAGGGTCAAGGAAACACCATATATTTT. Protein: CSVEEVQGQGNTIYF.

Comments on this clone: This sample also contains other DNA sequences that code for the same CDR3. V is TRBV7-9 and J is TRBJ1-1; D call uncertain. CDR3 length: 13 amino acids. Looked up from germline, CDR1 is SEHNR and CDR2 is FQNEAQ (reference sequence). Trimming shortened V by 1 base and J by 2 bases, and 5 bases separated the two germline ends. The CDR3 bases are TGTGCCAGCAGCTTAGTTGGTAACACTGAAGCTTTCTTT. Translated, it gives CASSLVGNTEAFF. Supplemented by reference TRBV7-9 and TRBJ1-1, the full variable domain reads DTGVSQNPRHKITKRGQNVTFRCDPISEHNRLYWYRQTLGQGPEFLTYFQNEAQLEKSRLLSDRFSAERPKGSFSTLEIQRTEQGDSAMYLCASSLVGNTEAFFGQGTRLTVV.

The chain recombines TRBV7-8 with TRBJ2-2; 11 bases match TRBD2. After removal of 1 base from V and 4 bases from J, the junction contained 2 bases not matched to a gene. The CDR3 has 16 amino acids. CDR1 and CDR2 (germline): SGHVS, FQNEAQ. Here the CDR3 reads CASSLVLAGGTGELFF. Written as DNA, the CDR3 is TGTGCCAGCAGCTTAGTTCTAGCGGGGGGCACCGGGGAGCTGTTTTTT.

The sample holds one count of this clone. The rearrangement links TRBV29-1 to TRBJ2-5; D possibly matches TRBD1 or TRBD2 (5 bases each). Trimming cost V 7 bases and J 0 bases, with 15 bases left between them. Germline CDR1 and CDR2: SQVTM and ANQGSEA. The CDR3 totals 14 residues. CDR3 region: CSARAGGYQETQYF. The CDR3 coding sequence is TGCAGCGCCAGGGCAGGCGGGTACCAAGAGACCCAGTACTTC. The variable domain in full, completed from reference TRBV29-1 and TRBJ2-5, reads SAVISQKPSRDICQRGTSLTIQCQVDSQVTMMFWYRQQPGQSLTLIATANQGSEATYESGFVIDKFPISRPNLTFSTLTVSNMSPEDSSIYLCSARAGGYQETQYFGPGTRLLVL.

The chain links TRBV28 to TRBJ2-5, with D tentatively TRBD2 (6 bases). This CDR3 comprises 14 residues. Germline CDR1 reads MDHEN; CDR2 reads SYDVKM. V shed 2 bases and J shed 5 bases, with 12 bases lying between them. CDR3 DNA sequence: TGTGCCAGCAGTTTAGCGGGGTTGTTGGAGACCCAGTACTTC. It specifies CASSLAGLLETQYF.

The J gene is TRBJ1-1, the V gene TRBV27; D is perhaps TRBD1 (5 bases). There are 13 residues in the CDR3. Germline V gives CDR1 MNHEY, CDR2 SMNVEV (reference sequence). The ends were cut back, 3 bases at V and 0 bases at J, with 5 bases in the middle. The CDR3 is CASSLTVNTEAFF. The CDR3 DNA reads as TGTGCCAGCAGTTTGACAGTGAACACTGAAGCTTTCTTT.

The rearrangement joins TRBV30 to TRBJ2-3, with D possibly being TRBD1 (6 bases). Germline lookup yields CDR1 GTSNPN and CDR2 SVGIG (reference sequence). Trimming stripped 0 bases from V and 0 bases from J, with 13 bases between. The CDR3 totals 16 residues. The CDR3 protein is CAWSVQGTPSTDTQYF. The CDR3 coding sequence is TGTGCCTGGAGTGTACAAGGGACACCTAGCACAGATACGCAGTATTTT. The whole variable domain, filled in from reference TRBV30 and TRBJ2-3, reads SQTIHQWPATLVQPVGSPLSLECTVEGTSNPNLYWYRQAAGRGLQLLFYSVGIGQISSEVPQNLSASRPQDRQFILSSKKLLLSDSGFYLCAWSVQGTPSTDTQYFGPGTRLTVL.

This chain uses TRBV18 with TRBJ2-5, with 13 bases fitting TRBD2. Germline trimming cut 2 bases from V and 0 bases from J; bases unmatched to any gene: 3. The CDR3 runs 17 residues. Germline assignment: CDR1 KGHSH and CDR2 LQKENI. The chain's CDR3 is CASSPGTSGMYQETQYF. CDR3 DNA: TGTGCCAGCTCACCAGGGACTAGCGGGATGTACCAAGAGACCCAGTACTTC.

The chain uses TRBV6-1 and TRBJ2-7; perhaps D is TRBD1 or TRBD2 (6 bases each). The V end was cut by 8 bases, the J end by 7 bases, with 18 bases between. CDR3 length: 13 residues. Germline-derived CDR1 and CDR2 are MNHNS and SASEGT. The CDR3: CASLGGSLWEQYF. The CDR3 DNA reads as TGTGCCAGCCTCGGGGGCTCGCTGTGGGAGCAGTACTTC.

The gene calls are TRBV10-3 and TRBJ2-7, with D perhaps matching TRBD2 (6 bases). CDR3 length: 15 residues. Trimming pared 3 bases from V and 1 base from J, leaving 13 bases between. Germline CDR1 and CDR2: ENHRY and SYGVKD. The DNA of the CDR3 is TGTGCCATCAGTGATCTCCGGGGAGGTTCCTACGAGCAGTACTTC. Protein product: CAISDLRGGSYEQYF.

Only a few counts were recorded for this clone. V gene TRBV6-5 combines with J gene TRBJ1-1, with no clear D. This CDR3 has 13 amino acids. Germline V lookup: CDR1 MNHEY, CDR2 SVGAGI. V was clipped by 6 bases and J by 0 bases, with 8 bases between them. CDR3 residues: CASSRRLNTEAFF. The CDR3 nucleotides read TGTGCCAGCAGCCGCAGACTGAACACTGAAGCTTTCTTT.

The chain carries TRBV5-1 and TRBJ2-3; 9 bases agree with TRBD1. The CDR3 loop spans 16 amino acids. Germline CDR1 is SGHRS and CDR2 is YFSETQ. With V trimmed by 0 bases and J by 0 bases, 2 bases remained unmatched. CDR3 region: CASSLGGQGSTDTQYF. The CDR3 bases are TGCGCCAGCAGCTTGGGAGGACAGGGGAGCACAGATACGCAGTATTTT. The full variable domain, completed using reference TRBV5-1 and TRBJ2-3, is KAGVTQTPRYLIKTRGQQVTLSCSPISGHRSVSWYQQTPGQGLQFLFEYFSETQRNKGNFPGRFSGRQFSNSRSEMNVSTLELGDSALYLCASSLGGQGSTDTQYFGPGTRLTVL.

This chain connects TRBV5-1 to TRBJ2-6; D is perhaps TRBD2 (5 bases). The CDR3 has 19 residues. V was pared by 0 bases and J by 2 bases, with 18 bases between. Germline assignment: CDR1 SGHRS and CDR2 YFSETQ. This CDR3 reads CASSLVGLGGGTGANVLTF. DNA for the CDR3: TGCGCCAGCAGCTTGGTGGGGTTAGGAGGTGGGACTGGGGCCAACGTCCTGACTTTC.

The chain employs TRBV7-2 and TRBJ2-7; possible D gene TRBD2, 6 bases. The V and J ends lost 5 bases and 7 bases respectively, with 12 bases between them. CDR1 is SGHTA, CDR2 FQGNSA, per germline. This CDR3 is built from 12 residues. As DNA, the CDR3 is TGTGCCAGCAGCCGTCCTGGGACTGAGCAGTACTTC. Protein: CASSRPGTEQYF.

The chain links TRBV7-9 to TRBJ2-1; 7 bases are a match to TRBD1. The CDR3 spans 17 residues. J was trimmed by 8 bases and V by 0 bases; bases with no gene match: 13. Germline values: CDR1 SEHNR, CDR2 FQNEAQ (reference sequence). DNA for the CDR3: TGTGCCAGCAGCTTAGCGCTGTTGTCAGGGGGTATGGATGAGCAGTTCTTC. It specifies CASSLALLSGGMDEQFF.

With regard to this clone: This specimen includes other DNA sequences encoding the same CDR3. The rearrangement links TRBV18 to TRBJ1-2; TRBD1 matches at 8 bases. Looked up from germline, CDR1 is KGHSH and CDR2 is LQKENI. The V segment lost 3 bases and the J segment 2 bases; nucleotides outside the gene matches: 5. The CDR3 length is 15 residues. Here the CDR3 reads CASSPSTGENYGYTF. The CDR3 nucleotides are TGTGCCAGCTCACCTTCGACAGGGGAGAACTATGGCTACACCTTC. Filled out from reference TRBV18 and TRBJ1-2, the complete variable domain reads NAGVMQNPRHLVRRRGQEARLRCSPMKGHSHVYWYRQLPEEGLKFMVYLQKENIIDESGMPKERFSAEFPKEGPSILRIQQVVRGDSAAYFCASSPSTGENYGYTFGSGTRLTVV.

This chain joins TRBV27 and TRBJ2-7; 7 nucleotides align to TRBD2. Germline CDR1 is MNHEY and CDR2 is SMNVEV (reference sequence). This CDR3 contains 15 residues. V was clipped by 6 bases and J by 7 bases; unmatched bases: 15. In DNA form, the CDR3 reads TGTGCCAGCAGGAGTGGTGGACTAGGAGGTCGGGAGCAGTACTTC. It specifies CASRSGGLGGREQYF.

For the CDR3, the DNA is TGCAGCGTTGACAGCGGGAGGGATGAAAAACTGTTTTTT. Residues: CSVDSGRDEKLFF. The chain links TRBV29-1 to TRBJ1-4; D uncertain. Trimming removed 3 bases from V and 6 bases from J, with 11 bases in between. CDR3 length: 13 residues. Germline V lookup: CDR1 SQVTM, CDR2 ANQGSEA.

The chain has TRBV29-1 and TRBJ1-2; D unclear. CDR1 and CDR2 from the germline V gene are SQVTM and ANQGSEA. CDR3 length equals 10 residues. V was trimmed by 4 bases and J by 4 bases, leaving 4 bases between them. DNA for the CDR3: TGCAGCGTTGTACTCTATGGCTACACCTTC. This sequence encodes CSVVLYGYTF.

This chain uses TRBV6-1 with TRBJ1-1; no clear D gene. Germline V gene data show CDR1 as MNHNS and CDR2 as SASEGT. V dropped 7 bases and J dropped 1 base, with 13 bases sitting between them. The CDR3 length is 14 residues. This CDR3 reads CASNFGERNTEAFF. DNA of the CDR3: TGTGCCAGCAACTTCGGAGAAAGGAACACTGAAGCTTTCTTT.

The chain is built from TRBV20-1 and TRBJ2-7; D is ambiguous. Trimming removed 5 bases at V and 4 bases at J, with 6 bases between. CDR1 and CDR2 from the germline V gene are DFQATT and SNEGSKA (reference sequence). The CDR3 contains 10 residues. The CDR3 bases are TGCAGTGCTCTCCGGTACGAGCAGTACTTC. Encoded protein: CSALRYEQYF.